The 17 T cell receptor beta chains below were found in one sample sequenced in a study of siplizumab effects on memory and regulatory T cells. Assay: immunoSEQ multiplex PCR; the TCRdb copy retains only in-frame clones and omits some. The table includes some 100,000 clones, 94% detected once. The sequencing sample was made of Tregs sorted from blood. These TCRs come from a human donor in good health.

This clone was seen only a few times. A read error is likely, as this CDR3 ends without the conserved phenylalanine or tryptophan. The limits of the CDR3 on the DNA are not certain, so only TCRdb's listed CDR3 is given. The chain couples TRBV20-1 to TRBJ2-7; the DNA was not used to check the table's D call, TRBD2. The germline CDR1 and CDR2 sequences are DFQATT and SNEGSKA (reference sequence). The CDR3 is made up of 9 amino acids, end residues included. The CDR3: CSAFLAGLD.

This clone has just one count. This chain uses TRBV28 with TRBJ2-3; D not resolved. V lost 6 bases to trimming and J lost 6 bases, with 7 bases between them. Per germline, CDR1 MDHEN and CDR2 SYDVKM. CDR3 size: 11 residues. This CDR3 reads CASSGMDTQYF. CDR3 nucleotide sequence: TGTGCCAGCAGCGGCATGGATACGCAGTATTTT.

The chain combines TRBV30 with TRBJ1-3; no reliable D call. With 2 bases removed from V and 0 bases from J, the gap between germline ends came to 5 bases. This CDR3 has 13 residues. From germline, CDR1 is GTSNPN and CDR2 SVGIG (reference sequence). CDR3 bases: TGTGCCTGGAGTATGACCTCTGGAAACACCATATATTTT. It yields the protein CAWSMTSGNTIYF.

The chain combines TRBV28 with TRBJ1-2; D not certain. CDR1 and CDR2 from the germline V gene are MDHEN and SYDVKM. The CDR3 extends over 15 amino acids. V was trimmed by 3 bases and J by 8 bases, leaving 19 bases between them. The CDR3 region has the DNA TGTGCCAGCAGTTTCCCAGAGAGAGCGTATCGGGGCTACACCTTC. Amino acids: CASSFPERAYRGYTF.

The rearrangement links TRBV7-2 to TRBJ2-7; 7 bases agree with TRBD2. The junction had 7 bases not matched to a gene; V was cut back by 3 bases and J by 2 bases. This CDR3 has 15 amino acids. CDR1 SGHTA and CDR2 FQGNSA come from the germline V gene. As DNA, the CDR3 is TGTGCCAGCAGCTTCAGCGGGACTTTTCCCTACGAGCAGTACTTC. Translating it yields CASSFSGTFPYEQYF. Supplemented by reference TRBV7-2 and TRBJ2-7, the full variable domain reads GAGVSQSPSNKVTEKGKDVELRCDPISGHTALYWYRQSLGQGLEFLIYFQGNSAPDKSGLPSDRFSAERTGGSVSTLTIQRTQQEDSAVYLCASSFSGTFPYEQYFGPGTRLTVT.

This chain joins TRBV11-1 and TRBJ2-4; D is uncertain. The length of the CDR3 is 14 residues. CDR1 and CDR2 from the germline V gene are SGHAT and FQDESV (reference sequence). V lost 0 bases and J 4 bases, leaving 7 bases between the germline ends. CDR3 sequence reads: CASSLARGKNIQYF. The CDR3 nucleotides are TGTGCCAGCAGCTTAGCCCGTGGAAAAAACATTCAGTACTTC.

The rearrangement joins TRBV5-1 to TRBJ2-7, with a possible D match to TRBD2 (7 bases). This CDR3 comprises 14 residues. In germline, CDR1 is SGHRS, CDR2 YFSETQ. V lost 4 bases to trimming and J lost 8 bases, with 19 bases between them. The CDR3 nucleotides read TGCGCCAGCAGCAATCCGGGGGGCGAATACAAGCAGTACTTC. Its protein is CASSNPGGEYKQYF.

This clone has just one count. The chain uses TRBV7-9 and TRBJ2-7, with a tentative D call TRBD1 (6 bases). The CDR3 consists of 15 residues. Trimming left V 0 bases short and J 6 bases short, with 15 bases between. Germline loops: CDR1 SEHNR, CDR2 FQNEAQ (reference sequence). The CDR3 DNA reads TGTGCCAGCAGCTTAGCTAGTGGGACACCGGGCGAGCAGTACTTC. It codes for CASSLASGTPGEQYF.

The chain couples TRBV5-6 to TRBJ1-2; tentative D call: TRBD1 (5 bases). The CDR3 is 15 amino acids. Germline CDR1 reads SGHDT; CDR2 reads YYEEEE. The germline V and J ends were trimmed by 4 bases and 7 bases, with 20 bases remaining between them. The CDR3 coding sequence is TGTGCCAGCAGCGGGGGTGAGGGACGAATAGGTGGCTACACCTTC. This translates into CASSGGEGRIGGYTF.

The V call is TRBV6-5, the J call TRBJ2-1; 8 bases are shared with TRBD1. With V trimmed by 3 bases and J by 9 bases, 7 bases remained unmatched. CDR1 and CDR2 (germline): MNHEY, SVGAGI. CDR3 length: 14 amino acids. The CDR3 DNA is TGTGCCAGCAGTTATTACGGGGGACAGGTTGAGCAGTTCTTC. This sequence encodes CASSYYGGQVEQFF.

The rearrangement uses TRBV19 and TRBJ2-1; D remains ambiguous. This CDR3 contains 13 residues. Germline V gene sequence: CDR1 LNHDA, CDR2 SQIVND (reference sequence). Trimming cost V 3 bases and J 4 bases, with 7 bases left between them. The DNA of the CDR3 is TGTGCCAGTAGTATGGACGGTTACAATGAGCAGTTCTTC. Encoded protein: CASSMDGYNEQFF.

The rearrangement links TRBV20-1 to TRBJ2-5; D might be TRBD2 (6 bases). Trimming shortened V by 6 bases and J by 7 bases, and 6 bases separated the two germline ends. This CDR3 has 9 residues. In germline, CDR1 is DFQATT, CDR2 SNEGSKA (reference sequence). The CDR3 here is CSAGGTQYF. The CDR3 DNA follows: TGCAGTGCCGGGGGGACCCAGTACTTC.

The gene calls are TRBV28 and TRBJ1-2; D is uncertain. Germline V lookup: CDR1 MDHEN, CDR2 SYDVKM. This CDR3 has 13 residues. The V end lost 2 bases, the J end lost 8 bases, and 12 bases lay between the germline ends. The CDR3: CASSLPTPRGYTF. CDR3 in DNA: TGTGCCAGCAGTTTACCCACCCCACGGGGCTACACCTTC.

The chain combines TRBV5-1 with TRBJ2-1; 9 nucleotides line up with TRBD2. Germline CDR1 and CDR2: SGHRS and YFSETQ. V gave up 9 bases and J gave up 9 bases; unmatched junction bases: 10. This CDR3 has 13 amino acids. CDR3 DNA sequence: TGCGCCACACGTTGGACTAGCGTCAGTGAGCAGTTCTTC. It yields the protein CATRWTSVSEQFF.

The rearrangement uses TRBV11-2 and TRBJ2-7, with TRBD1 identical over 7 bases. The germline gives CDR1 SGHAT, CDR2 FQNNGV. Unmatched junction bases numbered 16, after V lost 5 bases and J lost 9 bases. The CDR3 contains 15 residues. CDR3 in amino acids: CASSGRQGDLRVQYF. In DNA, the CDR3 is TGTGCCAGCAGCGGAAGACAGGGAGACCTACGAGTGCAGTACTTC. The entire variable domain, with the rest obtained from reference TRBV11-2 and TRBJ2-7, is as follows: EAGVAQSPRYKIIEKRQSVAFWCNPISGHATLYWYQQILGQGPKLLIQFQNNGVVDDSQLPKDRFSAERLKGVDSTLKIQPAKLEDSAVYLCASSGRQGDLRVQYFGPGTRLTVT.

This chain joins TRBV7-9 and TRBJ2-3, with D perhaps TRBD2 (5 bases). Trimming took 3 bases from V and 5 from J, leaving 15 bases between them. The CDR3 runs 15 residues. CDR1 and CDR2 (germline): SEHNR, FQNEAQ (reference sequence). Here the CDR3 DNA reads TGTGCCAGCAGCTTGTTGGGAGAAGCGTTAGATACGCAGTATTTT. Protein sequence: CASSLLGEALDTQYF.

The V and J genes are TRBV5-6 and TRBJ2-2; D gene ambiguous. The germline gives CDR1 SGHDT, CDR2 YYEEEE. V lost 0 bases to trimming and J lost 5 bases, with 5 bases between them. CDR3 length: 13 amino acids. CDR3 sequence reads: CASSLVGTGELFF. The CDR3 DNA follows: TGTGCCAGCAGCTTGGTGGGTACCGGGGAGCTGTTTTTT.